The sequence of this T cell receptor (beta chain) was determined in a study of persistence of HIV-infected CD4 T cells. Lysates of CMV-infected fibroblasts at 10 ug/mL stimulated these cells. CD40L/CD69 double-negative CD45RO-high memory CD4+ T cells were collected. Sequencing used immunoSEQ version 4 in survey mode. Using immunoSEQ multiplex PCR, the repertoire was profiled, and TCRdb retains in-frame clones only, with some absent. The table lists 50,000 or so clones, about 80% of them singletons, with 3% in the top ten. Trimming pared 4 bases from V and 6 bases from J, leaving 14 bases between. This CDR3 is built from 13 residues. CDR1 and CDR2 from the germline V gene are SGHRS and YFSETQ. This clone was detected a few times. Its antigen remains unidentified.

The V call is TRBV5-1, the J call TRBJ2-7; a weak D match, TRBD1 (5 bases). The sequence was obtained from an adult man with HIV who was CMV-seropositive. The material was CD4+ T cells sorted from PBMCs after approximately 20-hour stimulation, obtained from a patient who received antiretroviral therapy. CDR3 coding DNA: TGCGCCAGCAGCGCCTACGTAAGGGGCGAGCAGTACTTC. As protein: CASSAYVRGEQYF.